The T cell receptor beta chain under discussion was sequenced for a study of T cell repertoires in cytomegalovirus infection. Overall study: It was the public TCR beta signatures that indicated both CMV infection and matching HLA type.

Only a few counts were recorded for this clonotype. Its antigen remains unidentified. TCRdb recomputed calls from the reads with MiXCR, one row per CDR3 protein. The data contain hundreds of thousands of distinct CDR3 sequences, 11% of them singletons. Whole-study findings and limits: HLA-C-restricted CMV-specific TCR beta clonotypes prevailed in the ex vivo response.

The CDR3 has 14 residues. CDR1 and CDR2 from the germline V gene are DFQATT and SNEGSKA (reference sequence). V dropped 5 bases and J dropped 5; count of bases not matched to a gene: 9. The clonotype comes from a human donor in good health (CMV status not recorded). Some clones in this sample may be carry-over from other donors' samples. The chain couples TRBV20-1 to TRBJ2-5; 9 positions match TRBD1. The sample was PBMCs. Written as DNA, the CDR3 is TGCAGTGCTGTGGGACAGGGAGGAAAGGAGACCCAGTACTTC. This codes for CSAVGQGGKETQYF.